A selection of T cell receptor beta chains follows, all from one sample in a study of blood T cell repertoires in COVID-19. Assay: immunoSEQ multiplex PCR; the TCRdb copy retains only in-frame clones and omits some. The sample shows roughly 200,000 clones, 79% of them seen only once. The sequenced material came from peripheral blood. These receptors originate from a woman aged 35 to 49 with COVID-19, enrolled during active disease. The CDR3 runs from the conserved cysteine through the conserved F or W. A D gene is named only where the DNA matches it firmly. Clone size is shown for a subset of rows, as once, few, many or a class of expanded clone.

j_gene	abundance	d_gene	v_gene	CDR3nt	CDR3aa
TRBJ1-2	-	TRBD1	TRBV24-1	TGTGCCACCAGTGCCACAGGGGATGGCTACACCTTC	CATSATGDGYTF
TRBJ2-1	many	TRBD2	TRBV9	TGTGCCAGCAGCCGGGGCGGGGGGTCTACGAGCTCCTACAATGAGCAGTTCTTC	CASSRGGGSTSSYNEQFF
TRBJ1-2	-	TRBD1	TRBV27	TGTGCCAGCAGTTCGACAGGGGGCAACGGGGGCTATGGCTACACCTTC	CASSSTGGNGGYGYTF
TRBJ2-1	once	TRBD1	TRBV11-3	TGTGCCAGCAGCTTAGGGGGGTCGCTACAGGGGGACCAGTTCTTC	CASSLGGSLQGDQFF
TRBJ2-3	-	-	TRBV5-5	TGTGCCAGCAGCTTGCTAGCGCCCACAGATACGCAGTATTTT	CASSLLAPTDTQYF
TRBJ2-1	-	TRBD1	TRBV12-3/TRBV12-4	TGTGCCAGCAGAGGGGGCCCTAACAATGAGCAGTTCTTC	CASRGGPNNEQFF
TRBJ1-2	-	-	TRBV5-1	TGCGCCAGCAGCTTGGCGTCACCGGACTATGGCTACACCTTC	CASSLASPDYGYTF
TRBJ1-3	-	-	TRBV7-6	TGTGCCAGCAGCTTAGACAGGACTAAAGTCTCTGGAAACACCATATATTTT	CASSLDRTKVSGNTIYF
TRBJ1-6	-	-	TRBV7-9	TGTGCCAGCAGCTTGGGCACGGCCGCACCCCTCCACTTT	CASSLGTAAPLHF
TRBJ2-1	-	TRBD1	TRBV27	TGTGCCAGCAGTTCCGTCGGGACAGGGGGCTACAATGAGCAGTTCTTC	CASSSVGTGGYNEQFF
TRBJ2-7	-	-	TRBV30	TGTGCCGGGCGGACACTTGTCTCCTACGAGCAGTACTTC	CAGRTLVSYEQYF
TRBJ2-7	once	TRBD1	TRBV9	TGTGCCAGCAGCGTAGGGGTAGGTCAGGGGGCTTACGAGCAGTACTTC	CASSVGVGQGAYEQYF
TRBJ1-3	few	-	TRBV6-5	TGTGCCAGCAGTAGCCCGCGGGGGGCTGGAAACACCATATATTTT	CASSSPRGAGNTIYF
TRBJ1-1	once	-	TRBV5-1	TGCGCCAGCAGCAACTACATGAACACTGAAGCTTTCTTT	CASSNYMNTEAFF
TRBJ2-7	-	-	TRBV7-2	TGTGCCAGCAGCCCGCGGACAGCTCACTACGAGCAGTACTTC	CASSPRTAHYEQYF
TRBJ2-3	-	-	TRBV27	TGTGCCAGCAGTTCGGGCGGAGGACTAACAGATACGCAGTATTTT	CASSSGGGLTDTQYF
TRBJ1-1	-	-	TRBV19	TGTGCCAGTAGTATGCAGGGTTTGAACACTGAAGCTTTCTTT	CASSMQGLNTEAFF
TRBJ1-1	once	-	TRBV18	TGTGCCAGCTCACTAGGAGGGATTGTCAGGGAAACTGAAGCTTTCTTT	CASSLGGIVRETEAFF
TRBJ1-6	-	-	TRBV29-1	TGCAGCGTTCAACAGGAGGGGAATTCACCCCTCCACTTT	CSVQQEGNSPLHF
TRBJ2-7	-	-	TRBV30	TGTGCCTGGGCCCAGGGATCCTACGAGCAGTACTTC	CAWAQGSYEQYF
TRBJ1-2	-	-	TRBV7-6	TGTGCCAGCAGCTTAGGTTCAGATAACTATGGCTACACCTTC	CASSLGSDNYGYTF
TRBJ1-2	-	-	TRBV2	TGTGCCAGCACCCGACAGCAGGGAAACTATGGCTACACCTTC	CASTRQQGNYGYTF
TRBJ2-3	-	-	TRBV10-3	TGTGCCATCAGTGTTGAGGGAGGTTCAGATACGCAGTATTTT	CAISVEGGSDTQYF
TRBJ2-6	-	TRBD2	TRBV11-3	TGTGCCAGCAGCCCTGCGGGGGACTCTGGGGCCAACGTCCTGACTTTC	CASSPAGDSGANVLTF
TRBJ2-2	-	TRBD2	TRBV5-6	TGTGCCAGCGGAACGGGGGGGCCCGGGGAGCTGTTTTTT	CASGTGGPGELFF
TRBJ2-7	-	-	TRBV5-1	TGCGCCAGCAGCTTAGACAGTGTATACGAGCAGTACTTC	CASSLDSVYEQYF
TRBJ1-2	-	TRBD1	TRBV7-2	TGTGCCAGCAGTAGCTACAGGGGAGACGTGGGCTACACCTTC	CASSSYRGDVGYTF
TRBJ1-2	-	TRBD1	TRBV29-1	TGCAGCGTTGAGGGACAGAGAAGCTATGGCTACACCTTC	CSVEGQRSYGYTF
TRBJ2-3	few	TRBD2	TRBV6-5	TGTGCCAGCAGTTACTATGGGACTAGCGGCACAGATACGCAGTATTTT	CASSYYGTSGTDTQYF
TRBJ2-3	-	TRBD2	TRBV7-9	TGTGCCAGCAGCCACCGGGGGGGCGAGAATACAGATACGCAGTATTTT	CASSHRGGENTDTQYF
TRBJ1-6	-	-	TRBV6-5	TGTGCCAGCAGTTATGGTCGGGGTATCCCTTCACCCCTCCACTTT	CASSYGRGIPSPLHF
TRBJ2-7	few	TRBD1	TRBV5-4	TGTGCCAGCAGCGACGGGACAGGGGAACCCTACGAGCAGTACTTC	CASSDGTGEPYEQYF
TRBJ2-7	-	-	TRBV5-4	TGTGCCAGCAGCTTGGATCCAGGCTACGAGCAGTACTTC	CASSLDPGYEQYF
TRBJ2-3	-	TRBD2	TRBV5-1	TGCGCCAGCGCGACTAGCGATTCCACAGATACGCAGTATTTT	CASATSDSTDTQYF
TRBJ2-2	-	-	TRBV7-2	TGTGCCAGCTCCTCCCTAATGAACACCGGGGAGCTGTTTTTT	CASSSLMNTGELFF
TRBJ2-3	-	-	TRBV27	TGTGCCAGCAGTTTCTCCCGGACAAGTAACGCCTACACAGATACGCAGTATTTT	CASSFSRTSNAYTDTQYF
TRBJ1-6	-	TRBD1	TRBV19	TGTGCCAGTAGTAGGGGTCAGGGGGCCAAGGTCCCCAGTTCACCCCTCCACTTT	CASSRGQGAKVPSSPLHF
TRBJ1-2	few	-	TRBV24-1	TGTGCCACCAGTGATTCTCGTTCCGGGGGGCGCACGAAGGGCTACACCTTC	CATSDSRSGGRTKGYTF
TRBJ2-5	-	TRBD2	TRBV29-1	TGCAGCTCCACCCAGGCGGGGGTGGGAGAGACCCAGTACTTC	CSSTQAGVGETQYF
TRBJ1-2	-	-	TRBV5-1	TGCGCCAGCAGCCCCGGCGGGGGCCACAACTATGGCTACACCTTC	CASSPGGGHNYGYTF
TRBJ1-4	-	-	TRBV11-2	TGTGCCAGCAGCTTCCGGGTTTCAGAAAAACTGTTTTTT	CASSFRVSEKLFF
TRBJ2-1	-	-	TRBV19	TGTGCCAGTAGGAACTTAGCGGTGAGCTCCTACAATGAGCAGTTCTTC	CASRNLAVSSYNEQFF
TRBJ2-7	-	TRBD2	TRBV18	TGTGCCAGCTCCCTCACTAGCGGTTCGGGGGAGCAGTACTTC	CASSLTSGSGEQYF
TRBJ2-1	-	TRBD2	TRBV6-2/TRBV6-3	TGTGCCAGCAGTTACCAGGGACTAGCGGGGGGTTATGTTATGGGGTTCTTC	CASSYQGLAGGYVMGFF
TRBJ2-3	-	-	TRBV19	TGTGCCAGTAGTATAGATCTATCCAGGGATAGCACAGATACGCAGTATTTT	CASSIDLSRDSTDTQYF
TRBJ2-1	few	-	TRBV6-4	TGTGCCAGCAGTGACGACAGCTACAATGAGCAGTTCTTC	CASSDDSYNEQFF
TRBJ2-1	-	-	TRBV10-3	TGTGCCATCAGGAGGGGGGGGACGACCAATGAGCAGTTCTTC	CAIRRGGTTNEQFF